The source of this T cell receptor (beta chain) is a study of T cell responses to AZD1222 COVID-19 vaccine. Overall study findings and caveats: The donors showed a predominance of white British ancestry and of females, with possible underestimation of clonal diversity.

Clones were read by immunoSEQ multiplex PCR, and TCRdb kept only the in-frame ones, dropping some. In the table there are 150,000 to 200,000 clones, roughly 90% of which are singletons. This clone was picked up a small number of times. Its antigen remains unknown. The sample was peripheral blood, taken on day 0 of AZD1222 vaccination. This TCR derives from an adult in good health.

CDR3 protein: CASSVPPPTLAGTYEQYF. CDR3 in DNA: TGTGCCAGCAGTGTCCCCCCCCCTACTCTAGCGGGAACCTACGAGCAGTACTTC. This chain joins TRBV28 and TRBJ2-7; 9 positions agree with TRBD2. The CDR3 is made up of 18 amino acids. V shed 5 bases, J shed 2 bases, and the junction held 16 bases outside the gene matches. Germline V gene sequence: CDR1 MDHEN, CDR2 SYDVKM.